This TCR beta chain was obtained from a study of T cells in Graves' hyperthyroidism and ophthalmopathy. This clonotype was counted ten times or more. What it binds is unknown. Ophthalmopathy cases scored 3 or more on the Clinical Activity Score and 4 or more on NOSPECS grade, with duration below 3 months. Pregnant or lactating patients were excluded, as were those with uncontrolled infection or other autoimmune disease. Study results and caveats: Ophthalmopathy was identified by the model a median approximately 6.9 months ahead of onset. A model built on 13 V-J features separated ophthalmopathy from stable hyperthyroidism.

Amplified regions were TCR beta CDR3 sequences from RNA transcripts. With the HTBI primer set, the TCR CDR3 went through a first round of RT-PCR. TCRdb analysed the multiplex PCR reads with MiXCR anew, one entry per CDR3 protein. The sample records some 650,000 distinct CDR3 sequences, about a sixth being singletons. The sequencing sample was made of blood. This sequence originates from a woman aged 35 to 49 with Graves' ophthalmopathy.

The CDR3 DNA reads as TGTGCCAGCAGTCTGACGGACAGGGCCGAAAAACTGTTTTTT. This sequence encodes CASSLTDRAEKLFF. The chain links TRBV28 to TRBJ1-4; 8 nucleotides match TRBD1. The junction had 7 bases not matched to a gene; V was cut back by 5 bases and J by 8 bases. Per the germline V gene, CDR1 is MDHEN and CDR2 is SYDVKM. This CDR3 is built from 14 residues.